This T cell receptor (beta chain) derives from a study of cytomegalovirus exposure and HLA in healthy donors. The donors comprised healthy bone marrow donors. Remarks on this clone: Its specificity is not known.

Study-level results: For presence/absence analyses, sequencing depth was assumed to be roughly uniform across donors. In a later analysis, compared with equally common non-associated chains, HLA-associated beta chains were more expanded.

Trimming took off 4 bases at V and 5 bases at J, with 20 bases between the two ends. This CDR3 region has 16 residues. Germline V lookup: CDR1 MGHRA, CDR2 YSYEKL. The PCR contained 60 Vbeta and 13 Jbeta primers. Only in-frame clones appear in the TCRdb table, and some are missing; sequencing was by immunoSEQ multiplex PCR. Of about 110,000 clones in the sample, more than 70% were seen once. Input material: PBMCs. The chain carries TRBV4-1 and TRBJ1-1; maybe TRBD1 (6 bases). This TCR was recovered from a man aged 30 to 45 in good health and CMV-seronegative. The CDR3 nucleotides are TGCGCCAGCAGCCGAGGGGGGGCTCGGCCTGCTACTGAAGCTTTCTTT. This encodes CASSRGGARPATEAFF.